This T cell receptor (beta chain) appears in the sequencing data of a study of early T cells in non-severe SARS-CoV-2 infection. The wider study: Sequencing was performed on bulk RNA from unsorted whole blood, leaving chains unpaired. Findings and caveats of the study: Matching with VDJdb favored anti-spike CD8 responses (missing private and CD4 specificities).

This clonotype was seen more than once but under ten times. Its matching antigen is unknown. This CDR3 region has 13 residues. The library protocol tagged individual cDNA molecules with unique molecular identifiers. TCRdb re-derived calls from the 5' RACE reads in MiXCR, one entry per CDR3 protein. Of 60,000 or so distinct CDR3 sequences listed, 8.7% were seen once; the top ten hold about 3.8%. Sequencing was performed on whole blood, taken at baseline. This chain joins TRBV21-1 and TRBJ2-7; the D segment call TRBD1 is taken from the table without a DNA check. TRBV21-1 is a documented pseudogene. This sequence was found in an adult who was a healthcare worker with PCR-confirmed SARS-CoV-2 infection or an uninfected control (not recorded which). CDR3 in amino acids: CASSVRTGTEQYF. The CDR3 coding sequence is TGTGCCAGCAGCGTCCGGACAGGGACCGAGCAGTACTTC.